The clone carrying this T cell receptor beta chain was seen at least ten times. Its specificity is unknown. The authors sequenced patients whose flow cytometry had shown CD8+CD57+ cell expansion. No patient had been given any therapy when blood was sampled. The sample belongs to a study of CD8+CD57+ T cells in acquired aplastic anemia. Turning to the study itself: The mean DNA yield obtained from sorted CD4+ and CD8+ cells came to around 3 ug.

The CDR3 totals 16 residues. CDR1 SGHAT and CDR2 FQNNGV come from the germline V gene. The V end lost 1 base, the J end lost 4 bases, and 16 bases lay between the germline ends. Study observations and caveats: Between patients and controls, CD8+ Simpson's diversity did not vary significantly.

The study profiled TCR beta VDJ and CDR3 using genomic DNA as template. TCRdb ran MiXCR on the reads and lists one entry per CDR3 protein. The table lists more than 95,000 distinct CDR3 sequences, 30% to 45% of them singletons, with 2.6% in the top ten. The source of this sequence is a human donor with aplastic anemia. Input material: sorted CD4+, CD8+, or CD8+CD57+ T cells (not recorded which) from PBMCs. This chain uses TRBV11-2 with TRBJ1-1; tentative D call: TRBD1 (6 bases). The CDR3 reads CASSLGNQGLGTEAFF. The CDR3 DNA sequence: TGTGCCAGCAGCTTAGGAAACCAGGGGCTGGGCACTGAAGCTTTCTTT.